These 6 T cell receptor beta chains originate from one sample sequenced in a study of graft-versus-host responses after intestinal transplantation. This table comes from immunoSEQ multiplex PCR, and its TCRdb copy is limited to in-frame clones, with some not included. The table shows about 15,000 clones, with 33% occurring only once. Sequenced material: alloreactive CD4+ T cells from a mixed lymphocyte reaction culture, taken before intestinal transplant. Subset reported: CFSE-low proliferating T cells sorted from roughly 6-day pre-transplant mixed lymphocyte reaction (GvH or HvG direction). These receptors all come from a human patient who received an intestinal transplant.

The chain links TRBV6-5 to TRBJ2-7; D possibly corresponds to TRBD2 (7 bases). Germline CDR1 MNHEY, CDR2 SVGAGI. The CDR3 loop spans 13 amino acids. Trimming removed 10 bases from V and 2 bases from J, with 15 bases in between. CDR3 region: CATSGGRPYEQYF. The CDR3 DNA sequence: TGTGCCACCTCGGGGGGCCGCCCCTACGAGCAGTACTTC.

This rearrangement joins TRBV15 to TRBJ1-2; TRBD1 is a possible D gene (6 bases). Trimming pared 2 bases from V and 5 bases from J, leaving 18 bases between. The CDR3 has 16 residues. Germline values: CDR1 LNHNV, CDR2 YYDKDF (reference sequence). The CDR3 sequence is CATSRPQGEAFYGYTF. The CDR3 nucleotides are TGTGCCACCAGCAGACCACAGGGCGAGGCCTTTTATGGCTACACCTTC.

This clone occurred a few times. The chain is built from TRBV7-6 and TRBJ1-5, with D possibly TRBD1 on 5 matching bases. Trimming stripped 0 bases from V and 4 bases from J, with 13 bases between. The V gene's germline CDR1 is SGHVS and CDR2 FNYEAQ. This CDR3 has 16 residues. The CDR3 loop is CASSLARSRENQPQHF. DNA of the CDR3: TGTGCCAGCAGCTTAGCACGGTCCAGGGAAAATCAGCCCCAGCATTTT.

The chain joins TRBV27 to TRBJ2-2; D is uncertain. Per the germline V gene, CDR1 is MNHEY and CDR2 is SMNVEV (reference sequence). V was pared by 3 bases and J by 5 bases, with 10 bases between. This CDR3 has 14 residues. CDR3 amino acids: CASSFLSGTGELFF. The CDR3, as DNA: TGTGCCAGCAGTTTTCTGTCCGGGACCGGGGAGCTGTTTTTT.

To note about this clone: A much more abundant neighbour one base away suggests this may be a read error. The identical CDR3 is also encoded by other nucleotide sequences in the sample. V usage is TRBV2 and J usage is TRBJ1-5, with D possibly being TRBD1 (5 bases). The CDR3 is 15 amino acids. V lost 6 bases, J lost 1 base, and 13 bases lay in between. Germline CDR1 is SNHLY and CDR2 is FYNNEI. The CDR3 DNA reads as TGTGCCAGCAGGGGTGGGGGGGTGAGCAATCAGCCCCAGCATTTT. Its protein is CASRGGGVSNQPQHF.

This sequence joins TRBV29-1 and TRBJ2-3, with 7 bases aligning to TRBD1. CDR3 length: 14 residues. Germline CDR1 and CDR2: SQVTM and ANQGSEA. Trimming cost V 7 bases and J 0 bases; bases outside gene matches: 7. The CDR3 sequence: CSARRGRSTDTQYF. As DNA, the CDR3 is TGCAGCGCCCGAAGGGGGCGCAGCACAGATACGCAGTATTTT.